This TCR beta chain is drawn from a study of blood T cell repertoires in COVID-19. Study-level background: In each case, the material was cDNA or gDNA derived from T cells, B-cell-depleted T cells, or PBMCs.

Trimming took off 4 bases at V and 5 bases at J, with 13 bases between the two ends. Per the germline V gene, CDR1 is SGHRS and CDR2 is YFSETQ. The CDR3 length is 14 residues. This clone was counted between two and nine times. In the source study's methods: Estimation of nucleated cell counts relied on the amplification of reference gene primers. Sequencing was performed with immunoSEQ multiplex PCR; in TCRdb, only in-frame clones are kept and a portion is missing. V and J calls and clone size are given by that table; D and trimming were obtained from the DNA. The sample includes roughly 200,000 clones, roughly 83% of them seen just once. The Seattle patients joined while their infection was active and were tracked longitudinally afterward.

This chain connects TRBV5-1 to TRBJ1-5; D is unclear. Sequencing was performed on peripheral blood. This sequence originates from a woman aged 40 to 50 with COVID-19, enrolled during active disease. The CDR3 DNA is TGCGCCAGCAGCGAGGGCCTCCCGGATCAGCCCCAGCATTTT. Amino acids: CASSEGLPDQPQHF.